A single sample is the source of the 32 T cell receptor beta chains below, sequenced in a study of technical replicates of blood from a handful of donors. Sequenced by immunoSEQ multiplex PCR; TCRdb stores in-frame clones only, minus some. The sample has almost 70,000 clones, 88% seen once. Sequences were obtained from PBMCs. These receptors were taken from a human donor in good health. Some clones in this sample may be carry-over from other donors' samples.

This chain joins TRBV6-1 and TRBJ2-1; 8 bases agree with TRBD1. The V and J ends lost 6 bases and 11 bases, in that order; junction bases with no gene match: 12. Germline CDR1 and CDR2: MNHNS and SASEGT. CDR3 size: 14 residues. The CDR3 DNA is TGTGCCAGCAGATCCGGGACAGGCCCAGAAAAGCAGTTCTTC. Amino acids: CASRSGTGPEKQFF.

This chain joins TRBV6-5 and TRBJ2-2, with 9 bases lining up with TRBD2. Trimming removed 2 bases from V and 3 bases from J; junction bases left unmatched: 4. Germline assignment: CDR1 MNHEY and CDR2 SVGAGI. This CDR3 has 16 amino acids. The CDR3 DNA follows: TGTGCCAGCAGTTACACATTAGCGGGGGACACCGGGGAGCTGTTTTTT. Amino acids: CASSYTLAGDTGELFF.

The chain links TRBV2 to TRBJ1-1; TRBD1 matches at 8 bases. J gave up 5 bases and V 7 bases, and 9 bases lay outside the gene matches. CDR3 length: 14 residues. Germline assignment: CDR1 SNHLY and CDR2 FYNNEI. CDR3 coding DNA: TGTGCCAGCAAGATAGACAGGGGTGGGACTGAAGCTTTCTTT. Translating gives CASKIDRGGTEAFF.

This rearrangement joins TRBV10-3 to TRBJ1-1, with 8 bases identical to TRBD1. The CDR3 covers 16 residues. V shed 1 base, J shed 5 bases, and the junction held 9 bases outside the gene matches. Looked up from germline, CDR1 is ENHRY and CDR2 is SYGVKD. The CDR3 loop reads CAISELVTGANTEAFF. The CDR3 DNA sequence: TGTGCCATCAGTGAGTTAGTGACAGGGGCGAATACTGAAGCTTTCTTT.

The count of this clone is one. The V call is TRBV14, the J call TRBJ1-3; unclear D gene. The CDR3 has 16 amino acids. The V gene's germline CDR1 is SGHDN and CDR2 FVKESK. V was pared by 1 base and J by 1 base, with 11 bases between. The chain's CDR3 is CASSQAARTSGNTIYF. The DNA of the CDR3 is TGTGCCAGCAGCCAAGCTGCCAGGACTTCTGGAAACACCATATATTTT.

In this sample, this clone turned up once. The chain recombines TRBV2 with TRBJ2-5, with TRBD2 matching 15 bases. Germline CDR1 is SNHLY and CDR2 is FYNNEI. Trimming took 5 bases from V and 2 from J; bases not matched to a gene: 6. The CDR3 loop spans 17 amino acids. The CDR3 here is CASSWTSGGAGQETQYF. In DNA, the CDR3 is TGTGCCAGCAGTTGGACTAGCGGGGGGGCGGGGCAAGAGACCCAGTACTTC.

The CDR3: CASSSQYLTDTQYF. CDR3 DNA: TGTGCCAGCAGCTCGCAATATCTAACAGATACGCAGTATTTT. The rearrangement uses TRBV7-3 and TRBJ2-3; no clear D gene. Per germline, CDR1 SGHTA and CDR2 FQGTGA. V lost 4 bases and J lost 3, with 11 bases in between. The CDR3 is made up of 14 amino acids. Variable domain in full (rest from reference TRBV7-3 and TRBJ2-3): GAGVSQTPSNKVTEKGKYVELRCDPISGHTALYWYRQSLGQGPEFLIYFQGTGAADDSGLPNDRFFAVRPEGSVSTLKIQRTERGDSAVYLCASSSQYLTDTQYFGPGTRLTVL.

The chain uses TRBV4-1 and TRBJ2-3; 10 nucleotides agree with TRBD2. Trimming cost V 1 base and J 6 bases; bases outside gene matches: 13. The CDR3 is made up of 18 amino acids. Per germline, CDR1 MGHRA and CDR2 YSYEKL. CDR3 amino acids: CASSQGTLASGRGDTQYF. CDR3 coding DNA: TGCGCCAGCAGCCAAGGAACTCTGGCCAGCGGGAGGGGGGATACGCAGTATTTT.

The V gene is TRBV12-5, the J gene TRBJ2-5; 7 bases match TRBD2. Germline V gene sequence: CDR1 LGHNT, CDR2 FRNRAP. After removal of 1 base from V and 0 bases from J, the junction contained 5 bases not matched to a gene. CDR3 length: 16 residues. The CDR3 reads CASGLASGGYQETQYF. Written as DNA, the CDR3 is TGTGCTAGTGGTTTGGCTAGCGGAGGGTACCAAGAGACCCAGTACTTC.

This sequence joins TRBV29-1 and TRBJ1-2; a weak D match, TRBD1 (6 bases). The germline V gene encodes CDR1 SQVTM and CDR2 ANQGSEA. Trimming cost V 3 bases and J 7 bases, with 15 bases left between them. This CDR3 is 13 amino acids long. CDR3 sequence (DNA): TGCAGCGTTGATGGGGGCCTAGGGGGTGGCTACACCTTC. Residues: CSVDGGLGGGYTF. The complete variable domain, with remaining parts taken from reference TRBV29-1 and TRBJ1-2, reads SAVISQKPSRDICQRGTSLTIQCQVDSQVTMMFWYRQQPGQSLTLIATANQGSEATYESGFVIDKFPISRPNLTFSTLTVSNMSPEDSSIYLCSVDGGLGGGYTFGSGTRLTVV.

This clone was picked up a small number of times. The chain links TRBV7-8 to TRBJ1-5; no definite D call. Germline lookup yields CDR1 SGHVS and CDR2 FQNEAQ. V lost 1 base and J lost 7, with 8 bases in between. The CDR3 loop spans 13 amino acids. The CDR3 sequence: CASSLDGEQPQHF. CDR3 in DNA: TGTGCCAGCAGCTTAGACGGTGAGCAGCCCCAGCATTTT.

This clone appeared a single time. The rearrangement uses TRBV7-9 and TRBJ1-1; D gene uncertain. There are 10 residues in the CDR3. V was shortened by 2 bases and J by 8 bases, with 3 bases between the two germline ends. CDR1 is SEHNR, CDR2 FQNEAQ, per germline (reference sequence). Written as DNA, the CDR3 is TGTGCCAGCAGCTTACAGGAAGCTTTCTTT. Translation gives CASSLQEAFF.

The chain combines TRBV7-9 with TRBJ1-2; D remains unclear. V lost 5 bases and J lost 7, with 17 bases in between. The CDR3 is 14 amino acids. Germline CDR1 is SEHNR and CDR2 is FQNEAQ (reference sequence). The CDR3: CASSHGRVGPGYTF. The CDR3 nucleotides read TGTGCCAGCAGCCACGGGAGGGTAGGGCCTGGCTACACCTTC.

The chain is built from TRBV7-2 and TRBJ2-1, with 10 bases lining up with TRBD2. Unmatched junction bases numbered 9, after V lost 4 bases and J lost 0 bases. This CDR3 is 18 amino acids long. Germline-derived CDR1 and CDR2 are SGHTA and FQGNSA. The CDR3 sequence: CASSSWTSGRSSYNEQFF. DNA of the CDR3: TGTGCCAGCAGCTCATGGACTAGCGGTCGTAGCTCCTACAATGAGCAGTTCTTC.

The rearrangement links TRBV7-9 to TRBJ2-7; 7 nucleotides agree with TRBD1. This CDR3 is 15 amino acids long. V dropped 5 bases and J dropped 0; count of bases not matched to a gene: 7. CDR1 is SEHNR and CDR2 is FQNEAQ in the germline V gene (reference sequence). In DNA, the CDR3 is TGTGCCAGCAGCGCCGCCGGGACAGCCTCCTACGAGCAGTACTTC. It codes for CASSAAGTASYEQYF.

The chain carries TRBV18 and TRBJ1-5; D is uncertain. V was cut by 3 bases and J by 5 bases, with 14 bases left in between. The CDR3 spans 15 residues. Germline CDR1 KGHSH, CDR2 LQKENI. Here the CDR3 DNA reads TGTGCCAGCTCACCTGAGGGAGTGGCAGATCAGCCCCAGCATTTT. Translation gives CASSPEGVADQPQHF.

V and J are TRBV6-4 and TRBJ2-5; 7 bases are a match to TRBD1. Trimming cost V 6 bases and J 5 bases; bases outside gene matches: 6. Germline V gene sequence: CDR1 MRHNA, CDR2 SNTAGT. The CDR3 spans 13 residues. The CDR3 region has the DNA TGTGCCAGCAGGGAATTGACAGGGGAGACCCAGTACTTC. It encodes CASRELTGETQYF.

V is TRBV14 and J is TRBJ1-1; TRBD1 is a possible D gene (5 bases). Germline CDR1 SGHDN, CDR2 FVKESK. V was shortened by 0 bases and J by 5 bases, with 16 bases between the two germline ends. This CDR3 contains 16 residues. The CDR3 protein is CASSQDRWGRLTEAFF. The CDR3 nucleotides are TGTGCCAGCAGCCAAGATCGTTGGGGGAGGTTAACTGAAGCTTTCTTT.

The rearrangement links TRBV7-9 to TRBJ2-3; weak D call: TRBD1 (6 bases). The CDR3 spans 16 residues. Germline V lookup: CDR1 SEHNR, CDR2 FQNEAQ (reference sequence). Trimming shortened V by 2 bases and J by 2 bases, and 14 bases separated the two germline ends. The CDR3 here is CASSLFGTTDTDTQYF. The DNA for the CDR3 is TGTGCCAGCAGCTTATTTGGGACAACCGACACAGATACGCAGTATTTT.

This chain connects TRBV4-2 to TRBJ1-2; TRBD1 aligns across 7 bases. J lost 6 bases, V lost 6 bases, and 13 bases had no gene match. There are 15 residues in the CDR3. The germline V gene encodes CDR1 LGHNA and CDR2 YNFKEQ. CDR3 DNA sequence: TGTGCCAGCAGTCAATCCCGACAGGGAGGTAATGGCTACACCTTC. This sequence encodes CASSQSRQGGNGYTF.

This chain uses TRBV27 with TRBJ1-1; D perhaps matches TRBD1 (5 bases). The V end lost 1 base, the J end lost 4 bases, and 10 bases lay between the germline ends. This CDR3 spans 14 amino acids. CDR1 MNHEY and CDR2 SMNVEV come from the germline V gene (reference sequence). The CDR3 is CASSLLGRGTEAFF. The CDR3 bases are TGTGCCAGCAGTTTATTGGGAAGGGGCACTGAAGCTTTCTTT.

The chain employs TRBV7-9 and TRBJ2-7; D is undetermined. This CDR3 has 14 amino acids. Germline V gene data show CDR1 as SEHNR and CDR2 as FQNEAQ (reference sequence). Trimming cost V 1 base and J 4 bases, with 11 bases left between them. The CDR3 is CASSLGLATYEQYF. The CDR3 DNA reads as TGTGCCAGCAGCTTAGGACTGGCGACTTACGAGCAGTACTTC.

This CDR3 is CASTDIYAEQFF. The CDR3 DNA reads as TGTGCCAGCACCGACATCTATGCTGAGCAGTTCTTC. This chain links TRBV19 with TRBJ2-1; D is unresolved. V was trimmed by 9 bases and J by 9 bases, leaving 15 bases between them. This CDR3 spans 12 amino acids. From germline, CDR1 is LNHDA and CDR2 SQIVND (reference sequence).

The chain couples TRBV6-1 to TRBJ1-2, with TRBD1 as a possible D gene (5 bases). CDR3 size: 15 residues. Germline V gene lookup returns CDR1 MNHNS and CDR2 SASEGT. The V gene lost 10 bases and the J gene lost 0 bases, with 18 bases spanning the gap. CDR3 sequence: CANGGRSRANYGYTF. The CDR3 nucleotides read TGTGCCAACGGGGGACGTTCCAGAGCTAACTATGGCTACACCTTC.

The CDR3 is CATSGGAAQHF. Written as DNA, the CDR3 is TGTGCCACCTCGGGGGGGGCGGCCCAGCATTTT. V gene TRBV6-1 combines with J gene TRBJ1-5, with a tentative D call TRBD1 (6 bases). Per the germline V gene, CDR1 is MNHNS and CDR2 is SASEGT. This CDR3 is built from 11 residues. V dropped 10 bases and J dropped 11 bases, with 15 bases sitting between them.

The V gene is TRBV9, the J gene TRBJ2-5, with TRBD2 as a possible D gene (6 bases). CDR1 SGDLS and CDR2 YYNGEE come from the germline V gene. The V end lost 0 bases, the J end lost 3 bases, and 12 bases lay between the germline ends. This CDR3 has 15 amino acids. The DNA for the CDR3 is TGTGCCAGCAGCGTAGCTGGGGGGATCGAAGAGACCCAGTACTTC. Translation: CASSVAGGIEETQYF.

This rearrangement joins TRBV4-2 to TRBJ2-1; D possibly corresponds to TRBD2 (6 bases). Per germline, CDR1 LGHNA and CDR2 YNFKEQ. V lost 0 bases to trimming and J lost 7 bases, with 16 bases between them. The CDR3 is made up of 16 amino acids. CDR3 DNA sequence: TGTGCCAGCAGCCAAGACGGGGGAGCGGGTCGTAATGAGCAGTTCTTC. This translates into CASSQDGGAGRNEQFF.

This clone was counted only a few times. V usage is TRBV10-3 and J usage is TRBJ1-2; 8 bases line up with TRBD1. The germline V gene has CDR1 ENHRY and CDR2 SYGVKD. CDR3 length equals 14 residues. The junction had 5 bases not matched to a gene; V was cut back by 2 bases and J by 6 bases. The CDR3 DNA reads as TGTGCCATCAGTGAGAGGACAGGGAGCCATGGCTACACCTTC. Translated: CAISERTGSHGYTF.

The chain recombines TRBV20-1 with TRBJ1-1; TRBD1 matches at 8 bases. V was clipped by 2 bases and J by 10 bases; unmatched bases: 0. The germline V gene has CDR1 DFQATT and CDR2 SNEGSKA (reference sequence). This CDR3 comprises 10 residues. The CDR3 spells CSARTGGAFF. The CDR3 DNA reads as TGCAGTGCTAGAACAGGGGGAGCTTTCTTT.

The chain carries TRBV18 and TRBJ2-2, with D unclear. The germline V and J ends were trimmed by 3 bases and 3 bases, with 8 bases remaining between them. Per the germline V gene, CDR1 is KGHSH and CDR2 is LQKENI. The CDR3 runs 14 residues. The CDR3 loop is CASSPGLDTGELFF. CDR3 sequence (DNA): TGTGCCAGCTCACCTGGGCTGGACACCGGGGAGCTGTTTTTT.

The chain recombines TRBV2 with TRBJ2-1; TRBD2 matches at 11 bases. After removal of 4 bases from V and 7 bases from J, the junction contained 9 bases not matched to a gene. The CDR3 is 16 residues long. Germline V gene data show CDR1 as SNHLY and CDR2 as FYNNEI. The CDR3 sequence: CASSVNSGGVGNEQFF. The DNA for the CDR3 is TGTGCCAGCAGTGTGAATAGCGGGGGGGTTGGAAATGAGCAGTTCTTC. The full variable domain, in which reference TRBV2 and TRBJ2-1 provide the parts outside the CDR3, is EPEVTQTPSHQVTQMGQEVILRCVPISNHLYFYWYRQILGQKVEFLVSFYNNEISEKSEIFDDQFSVERPDGSNFTLKIRSTKLEDSAMYFCASSVNSGGVGNEQFFGPGTRLTVL.

This clone occurred once. This CDR3 is also generated by other DNA sequences in the sample. J is TRBJ2-1 and V is TRBV5-1; the match to TRBD2 covers 7 bases. V was pared by 1 base and J by 3 bases, with 1 base of the junction left unmatched. CDR1 and CDR2 from the germline V gene are SGHRS and YFSETQ. The CDR3 length is 14 residues. The CDR3 protein is CASSLTGGYNEQFF. The CDR3 DNA sequence: TGCGCCAGCAGCTTGACGGGGGGCTACAATGAGCAGTTCTTC.